Listed below are T cell receptor beta chains from one sample, sequenced in a study of identical twins. MiXCR was run by TCRdb on the 5' RACE reads, yielding one entry per CDR3 protein. The table lists 240,000 or so distinct CDR3 sequences, 10% to 13% of them singletons. The sample taken for sequencing was memory T cells sorted from blood. The receptors shown here come from a middle-aged man in good health. Both conserved end residues are part of each CDR3. The D gene is left open where the match is weak. The size field is filled for only some rows; it gives once, few, many or a size class.

>NA|TRBJ1-2|few|TRBV3-1
TGTGCCAGCAGCCAAGATCTGAAGGGGACCTATGGCTACACCTTC
CASSQDLKGTYGYTF
>NA|TRBJ1-3|many|TRBV10-1
TGCGCCAGCAGTGGAGCCGGCGTATTCGAATCTGGAAACACCATATATTTT
CASSGAGVFESGNTIYF
>NA|TRBJ1-3|many|TRBV18
TGTGCCAGCTCGTACGACAGACCACTCTCTGGAAACACCATATATTTT
CASSYDRPLSGNTIYF
>TRBD1|TRBJ2-5|NA|TRBV24-1
TGTGCCAGGCCAGGACAGGGTAGAGAGACCCAGTACTTC
CARPGQGRETQYF
>NA|TRBJ2-2|few|TRBV29-1
TGCAGCGTTGAAGGGGGCAGGAGTCACACCGGGGAGCTGTTTTTT
CSVEGGRSHTGELFF
>NA|TRBJ2-2|few|TRBV19
TGTGCCAGTTCGCTCGACCTTACGAACACCGGGGAGCTGTTTTTT
CASSLDLTNTGELFF
>TRBD2|TRBJ2-3|many|TRBV4-3
TGCGCCAGCAGCCAAGATAGGGCTAGCGGGAGATCAAATACGCAGTATTTT
CASSQDRASGRSNTQYF
>NA|TRBJ2-5|few|TRBV3-1
TGTGCCAGCAGCGAGGGGGAACAAGAGACCCAGTACTTC
CASSEGEQETQYF
>NA|TRBJ1-1|few|TRBV6-2/TRBV6-3
TGTGCCAGCAGTTACCGGCAGGGGCTACGGGGGAGCACTGAAGCTTTCTTT
CASSYRQGLRGSTEAFF
>TRBD2|TRBJ2-3|many|TRBV6-5
TGTGCCAGCAGTTACTCGGCTCCTGGGAGGGACACAGATACGCAGTATTTT
CASSYSAPGRDTDTQYF
>TRBD2|TRBJ2-1|few|TRBV7-9
TGTGCCAGCAGCCCTCACGGACTAGCGGGAGGGTACAATGAGCAGTTCTTC
CASSPHGLAGGYNEQFF
>NA|TRBJ2-3|NA|TRBV12-3/TRBV12-4
TGTGCCAGCAGTTTGAGGGGGGGAGCAACAGATACGCAGTATTTT
CASSLRGGATDTQYF
>TRBD1|TRBJ2-3|NA|TRBV4-2
TGTGCCAGCAGCCAATTCGACAGGGCCAAATCAGATACGCAGTATTTT
CASSQFDRAKSDTQYF
>NA|TRBJ1-3|few|TRBV6-1
TGTGCCAGCACAAAAGGGGAGCATTCTGGAAACACCATATATTTT
CASTKGEHSGNTIYF
>TRBD1|TRBJ2-7|few|TRBV6-1
TGTGCCAGCACCGGAACCGGGACAGGTAACTACGAGCAGTACTTC
CASTGTGTGNYEQYF
>NA|TRBJ2-5|NA|TRBV25-1
TGTGCCAGCAGTGAGGGGCCGGGGGAGACCCAGTACTTC
CASSEGPGETQYF
>TRBD2|TRBJ2-7|NA|TRBV9
TGTGCCAGCAGCGTAGTATTTGGAATAATGTGGCGGGGGGTCACCTACGAGCAGTACTTC
CASSVVFGIMWRGVTYEQYF
>TRBD1|TRBJ2-3|many|TRBV19
TGTGCCAGTAGTATTCAGGGGGCGACAGATACGCAGTATTTT
CASSIQGATDTQYF
>NA|TRBJ1-5|NA|TRBV7-2
TGTGCCAGCAGCTTTGCGGCTAATCAACGGCCCCAGCATTTT
CASSFAANQRPQHF
>TRBD2|TRBJ2-3|many|TRBV7-2
TGTGCCAGCAGCGTTGGACTAGCGGGAGTTGGAGATACGCAGTATTTT
CASSVGLAGVGDTQYF
>NA|TRBJ1-4|few|TRBV4-1
TGCGCCAGCAGCCAAGATCCTGGCCATAATGAAAAACTGTTTTTT
CASSQDPGHNEKLFF
>NA|TRBJ2-1|few|TRBV24-1
TGTGCCACCAGTGATTTCCATGGAGGAAACAATGAGCAGTTCTTC
CATSDFHGGNNEQFF
>NA|TRBJ2-1|many|TRBV5-1
TGCGCCAGCAGCCCCAATCTACCCGTCCGAGAGCAGTTCTTC
CASSPNLPVREQFF
>TRBD2|TRBJ2-2|many|TRBV7-2
TGTGCCAGCAGCTTCGTGATAAGCACCGGGACTAGCGGGAGGTCTGTCGGGGAGCTGTTTTTT
CASSFVISTGTSGRSVGELFF
>TRBD2|TRBJ2-3|few|TRBV10-3
TGTGCCATCAGTGCTAGCGGGAGAGATACGCAGTATTTT
CAISASGRDTQYF
>TRBD2|TRBJ2-1|few|TRBV5-6
TGTGCCAGCAGCTTGGGCAGCGGGGGTTACAATGAGCAGTTCTTC
CASSLGSGGYNEQFF
>NA|TRBJ2-1|NA|TRBV4-3
TGCGCCAGCAGCCAAGAGCGGGTTCGGGAGCAGTTCTTC
CASSQERVREQFF
>TRBD1|TRBJ1-4|NA|TRBV5-1
TGCGCCAGCAGCGGGGGACAGGGAAGGGGCACTAATGAAAAACTGTTTTTT
CASSGGQGRGTNEKLFF
>NA|TRBJ2-1|NA|TRBV12-3/TRBV12-4
TGTGCCAGCAGTTTGGTTTTGGGCGAGCAGTTCTTC
CASSLVLGEQFF
>TRBD2|TRBJ2-7|many|TRBV20-1
TGCAGTGCTGCCGGGACTAGGTCCGAGCAGTACTTC
CSAAGTRSEQYF
>NA|TRBJ2-7|many|TRBV5-5
TGTGCCAGCAGCACGAGGGGGGGCGACGAGCAGTACTTC
CASSTRGGDEQYF
>NA|TRBJ2-7|NA|TRBV6-2/TRBV6-3
TGTGCCAGCAGTTACGAGACAGGCCGTAGCTCCTACGAGCAGTACTTC
CASSYETGRSSYEQYF
>TRBD2|TRBJ2-2|many|TRBV5-1
TGCGCCAGCAGCCGGACTAGCGGGGTCACCGGGGAGCTGTTTTTT
CASSRTSGVTGELFF
>NA|TRBJ2-2|NA|TRBV7-2
TGTGCCAGCAGCACCCGTGGGGAGCTGTTTTTT
CASSTRGELFF
>NA|TRBJ2-5|few|TRBV5-1
TGCGCCAGCAGCGGAGGGACATCCAAAGAGACCCAGTACTTC
CASSGGTSKETQYF
>NA|TRBJ1-4|NA|TRBV6-1
TGTGCCAGCAGATCAACAGGGAGGATTAATGAAAAACTGTTTTTT
CASRSTGRINEKLFF
>TRBD1|TRBJ2-1|many|TRBV5-1
TGCGCCAGCAGCTTGGCCGTCCGGGACAGCCAGTTCTTC
CASSLAVRDSQFF
>TRBD1|TRBJ2-2|NA|TRBV7-7
TGTGCCAGCAGCCCGACAGGGGAGGTTGCCGGGGAGCTGTTTTTT
CASSPTGEVAGELFF
>NA|TRBJ2-5|many|TRBV5-6
TGTGCCAGCAGCTCTCTAGGGGGAGAGACCCAGTACTTC
CASSSLGGETQYF
>TRBD1|TRBJ2-7|many|TRBV7-2
TGTGCCAGCAGCTTAGGGGGACAGTCCTACGAGCAGTACTTC
CASSLGGQSYEQYF
>NA|TRBJ1-5|NA|TRBV20-1
TGCAGTGCTAGACCGCAAGGGACCGGTAATCAGCCCCAGCATTTT
CSARPQGTGNQPQHF
>NA|TRBJ2-6|few|TRBV5-4
TGTGCCAGCAGTATGACGGGGACTGGGGCCAACGTCCTGACTTTC
CASSMTGTGANVLTF
>TRBD2|TRBJ2-4|few|TRBV4-3
TGCGCCAGCAGCCAAGTTAGACTAGCGAACATTCAGTACTTC
CASSQVRLANIQYF
>TRBD2|TRBJ2-1|many|TRBV27
TGTGCCAGCCTAAGACTAGCGGGAGTTGGGCGGGGGGGTGAGCAGTTCTTC
CASLRLAGVGRGGEQFF
>TRBD2|TRBJ2-1|few|TRBV6-4
TGTGCCAGCAGCTGGACACTAGCGACCTCCTACAATGAGCAGTTCTTC
CASSWTLATSYNEQFF
>NA|TRBJ2-1|many|TRBV29-1
TGCAGCGTCTATGATCGTGGTGAGCAGTTCTTC
CSVYDRGEQFF
>NA|TRBJ2-1|few|TRBV6-5
TGTGCCAGCAGTTACGGCCATAACGGGGACCTTTTCTTC
CASSYGHNGDLFF
>NA|TRBJ2-1|many|TRBV4-3
TGCGCCAGCAGCCAAGCCAAACGAGTTGAGCAGTTCTTC
CASSQAKRVEQFF
>NA|TRBJ2-5|many|TRBV7-2
TGTGCCAGCAGCTTAGACAGGAAAGAGACCCAGTACTTC
CASSLDRKETQYF
>TRBD2|TRBJ2-1|few|TRBV11-2
TGTGCCAGCAGCTTAGGGTCCCTCAGCGGGAGGAGCTCCTACAATGAGCAGTTCTTC
CASSLGSLSGRSSYNEQFF
>TRBD1|TRBJ2-3|many|TRBV5-1
TGCGCCAGCAGCGTGCGACAGGGGGGAGTCGCAGATACGCAGTATTTT
CASSVRQGGVADTQYF
>NA|TRBJ2-1|many|TRBV2
TGTGCCAGCAGTGACCTTCTCGTGGGCAATGAGCAGTTCTTC
CASSDLLVGNEQFF
>TRBD1|TRBJ2-7|many|TRBV5-6
TGTGCCAGCAGCCGAAATAGACAGGGGTCCTACGAGCAGTACTTC
CASSRNRQGSYEQYF
>TRBD1|TRBJ1-1|few|TRBV28
TGTGCCAGCAGTTTAGGCACCGGGACAGGTCAAGTGGGGACTGAAGCTTTCTTT
CASSLGTGTGQVGTEAFF
>TRBD1|TRBJ2-7|NA|TRBV20-1
TGCAGTGCTACTTCCGGGACAGGGGTCTACGAGCAGTACTTC
CSATSGTGVYEQYF
>TRBD1|TRBJ2-1|few|TRBV18
TGTGCCAGCTCACCAAGACTTGACAGGGGTGGGAATGAGCAGTTCTTC
CASSPRLDRGGNEQFF
>NA|TRBJ2-7|many|TRBV9
TGTGCCAGCAGCGTAGACCAGGTCCGCTCCTACGAGCAGTACTTC
CASSVDQVRSYEQYF
>TRBD1|TRBJ2-5|NA|TRBV2
TGTGCCAGCGGAGACAGGGGGACCCAGTACTTC
CASGDRGTQYF
>TRBD1|TRBJ2-5|NA|TRBV7-9
TGTGCCAGCAGCGCGTGGACAGGGGGCGAAGAGACCCAGTACTTC
CASSAWTGGEETQYF